This TCR beta chain was found in a study of T cells expressing NK-cell markers. On the study more broadly: With respect to HCMV, most of the eight sequenced donors were seropositive, and one was seronegative. Study-wide results and limits: A few donors likewise had their CD3+CD56-NKG2C+ fraction led by these clonotypes.

CDR1 is LNHDA, CDR2 SQIVND, per germline (reference sequence). The CDR3 covers 15 residues. From its re-call of the 5' RACE reads, TCRdb lists each CDR3 protein once, without DNA. The table lists 300,000 to 450,000 distinct CDR3 sequences, with under 6.5% in the top ten. In regard to this clonotype: The antigen remains undetermined.

The sequenced sample was blood T cells: a sorted CD56 or NKG2C T cell subset, CD4+ or CD8+ T cells, or bulk PBMC T cells (not recorded which). This chain connects TRBV19 to TRBJ2-3; TCRdb's D call of TRBD2 is untestable without DNA. The source of this sequence is a man between 18 and 69 years old in good health. The CDR3: CASSGTSGFTDTQYF.